This T cell receptor beta chain was sequenced in a study of graft-versus-host responses after intestinal transplantation. With respect to this clone: Its antigen is as yet unknown.

TCRdb's copy holds only in-frame clones and misses some; the assay was immunoSEQ multiplex PCR. The table records about 96,000 clones, more than 85% of them present only once. The germline CDR1 and CDR2 sequences are SGHRS and YFSETQ. This CDR3 is built from 15 residues. Trimming left V 0 bases short and J 2 bases short, with 12 bases between. Sequencing was performed on unstimulated CD4+ T cells sorted from spleen or lymph node cells, taken before intestinal transplant. This TCR came from a human donor who received an intestinal transplant. The chain links TRBV5-1 to TRBJ2-7; maybe TRBD1 (6 bases). CDR3: CASSLDAPGAYEQYF. The CDR3 coding sequence is TGCGCCAGCAGCTTGGACGCCCCAGGGGCCTACGAGCAGTACTTC.